These 6 T cell receptor beta chains came from one sample sequenced in a study of cytomegalovirus exposure and HLA in healthy donors. In the PCR, 60 Vbeta and 13 Jbeta primers were used. Assay: immunoSEQ multiplex PCR; the TCRdb copy retains only in-frame clones and omits some. The table lists 100,000 to 150,000 clones, roughly 74% of them singletons, with about 4% in the top ten. Sequencing was done on a sample of PBMCs. The origin of the receptors is a woman aged 45-65 years in good health and CMV-seropositive.

The chain links TRBV2 to TRBJ2-2; D unclear. Trimming removed 0 bases from V and 2 bases from J, with 10 bases in between. The CDR3 is 16 residues long. The germline CDR1 and CDR2 sequences are SNHLY and FYNNEI. The CDR3 DNA follows: TGTGCCAGCAGTGAAGCGCTTGTGAGTAACACCGGGGAGCTGTTTTTT. Translating it yields CASSEALVSNTGELFF.

This chain connects TRBV7-9 to TRBJ1-5; TRBD1 aligns across 7 bases. CDR3 length: 14 residues. Germline assignment: CDR1 SEHNR and CDR2 FQNEAQ (reference sequence). V gave up 4 bases and J gave up 4 bases; unmatched junction bases: 4. CDR3 nucleotides: TGTGCCAGCAGCTGGGACAGTCTTAATCAGCCCCAGCATTTT. It is translated as CASSWDSLNQPQHF. The full variable domain, completed using reference TRBV7-9 and TRBJ1-5, is DTGVSQNPRHKITKRGQNVTFRCDPISEHNRLYWYRQTLGQGPEFLTYFQNEAQLEKSRLLSDRFSAERPKGSFSTLEIQRTEQGDSAMYLCASSWDSLNQPQHFGDGTRLSIL.

The J gene is TRBJ2-4, the V gene TRBV28; D remains ambiguous. The V and J ends lost 2 bases and 0 bases respectively, with 5 bases between them. The CDR3 is made up of 14 amino acids. Germline assignment: CDR1 MDHEN and CDR2 SYDVKM. CDR3 protein: CASSLTAAKNIQYF. CDR3 DNA sequence: TGTGCCAGCAGTTTAACAGCAGCCAAAAACATTCAGTACTTC.

The chain couples TRBV7-3 to TRBJ2-3; 7 nucleotides align to TRBD1. This CDR3 region has 13 residues. J lost 5 bases, V lost 5 bases, and 4 bases had no gene match. Germline loops: CDR1 SGHTA, CDR2 FQGTGA. CDR3 nucleotide sequence: TGTGCCAGCAGCGAGGGGGCTGGAGATACGCAGTATTTT. It yields the protein CASSEGAGDTQYF.

For this clone: No conserved phenylalanine or tryptophan is present at the end of the CDR3, so a read error is the likely explanation. J is TRBJ1-2 and V is TRBV28, with D maybe TRBD1 (6 bases). V lost 1 base and J 6 bases, leaving 15 bases between the germline ends. Germline V gene lookup returns CDR1 MDHEN and CDR2 SYDVKM. The CDR3 length is 15 residues. The DNA for the CDR3 is TGTGCCAGCAGTTTATTGACCGGACAGTCTGATGGCTACACCCTC. Its translation is CASSLLTGQSDGYTL.

The chain joins TRBV7-2 to TRBJ1-2; possible D gene TRBD1, 5 bases. Germline loops: CDR1 SGHTA, CDR2 FQGNSA. The CDR3 is 16 residues long. Trimming removed 1 base from V and 8 bases from J, with 20 bases in between. Here the CDR3 reads CASSLEVLGPIGGYTF. The CDR3, as DNA: TGTGCCAGCAGCTTAGAGGTACTGGGGCCTATCGGGGGCTACACCTTC. The full variable domain, rest sourced from reference TRBV7-2 and TRBJ1-2, is GAGVSQSPSNKVTEKGKDVELRCDPISGHTALYWYRQSLGQGLEFLIYFQGNSAPDKSGLPSDRFSAERTGGSVSTLTIQRTQQEDSAVYLCASSLEVLGPIGGYTFGSGTRLTVV.